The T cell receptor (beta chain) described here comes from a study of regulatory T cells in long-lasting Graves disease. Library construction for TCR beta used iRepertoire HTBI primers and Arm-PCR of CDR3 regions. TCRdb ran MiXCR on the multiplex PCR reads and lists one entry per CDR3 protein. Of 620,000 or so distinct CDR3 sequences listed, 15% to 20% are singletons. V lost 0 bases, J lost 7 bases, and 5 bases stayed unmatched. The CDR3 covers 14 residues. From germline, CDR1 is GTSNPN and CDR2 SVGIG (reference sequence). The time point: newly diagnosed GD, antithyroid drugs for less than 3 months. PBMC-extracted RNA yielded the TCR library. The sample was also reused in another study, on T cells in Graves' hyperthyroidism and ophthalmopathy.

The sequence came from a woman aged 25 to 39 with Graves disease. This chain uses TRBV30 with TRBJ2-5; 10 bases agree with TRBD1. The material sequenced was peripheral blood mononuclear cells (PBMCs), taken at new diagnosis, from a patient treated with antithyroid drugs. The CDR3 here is CAWSVQGQGLTQYF. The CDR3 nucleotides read TGTGCCTGGAGTGTACAGGGACAGGGGTTGACCCAGTACTTC.